This entry lists 10 T cell receptor beta chains sequenced from one sample in a study of cytomegalovirus exposure and HLA in healthy donors. The study ran its PCR with 60 Vbeta and 13 Jbeta primers. Clones were read by immunoSEQ multiplex PCR, and TCRdb kept only the in-frame ones, dropping some. The data include some 200,000 clones; the top ten clones carry 0.7% to 0.8%. The sample consisted of PBMCs. Every receptor here comes from a boy younger than 18 in good health and CMV-seronegative.

CDR3 in amino acids: CASSEGQGAEKLFF. CDR3 DNA sequence: TGTGCCAGCAGCGAAGGACAGGGGGCTGAAAAACTGTTTTTT. The chain is built from TRBV5-6 and TRBJ1-4; 11 nucleotides agree with TRBD1. V dropped 4 bases and J dropped 7; count of bases not matched to a gene: 3. The germline CDR1 and CDR2 sequences are SGHDT and YYEEEE. This CDR3 comprises 14 residues.

This CDR3 is CASSFGPRGSSYEQYF. The CDR3 region has the DNA TGTGCCAGCAGCTTTGGCCCTCGGGGGAGCTCCTACGAGCAGTACTTC. The chain joins TRBV7-2 to TRBJ2-7, with D possibly TRBD2 on 6 matching bases. CDR3 size: 16 residues. The V end was cut by 3 bases, the J end by 0 bases, with 15 bases between. Germline V CDR1 and CDR2: SGHTA, FQGNSA.

The rearrangement joins TRBV9 to TRBJ2-2, with a possible D match to TRBD1 (7 bases). Germline V gives CDR1 SGDLS, CDR2 YYNGEE. This CDR3 comprises 15 residues. V lost 2 bases and J 3 bases, leaving 11 bases between the germline ends. The CDR3 nucleotides are TGTGCCAGCAGCGTTCAGGGGGGCGACACCGGGGAGCTGTTTTTT. Amino acid sequence: CASSVQGGDTGELFF.

The rearrangement links TRBV7-6 to TRBJ2-2; TRBD1 aligns across 10 bases. Germline V gene lookup returns CDR1 SGHVS and CDR2 FNYEAQ. The V gene end was trimmed by 3 bases and the J gene end by 5 bases; junction bases not matched to a gene: 6. This CDR3 spans 16 amino acids. The CDR3 reads CASSFSPGQGTGELFF. In DNA form, the CDR3 reads TGTGCCAGCAGCTTTTCACCGGGACAGGGGACCGGGGAGCTGTTTTTT.

The chain carries TRBV7-9 and TRBJ1-4, with TRBD1 matching over 7 bases. This CDR3 contains 15 residues. Germline CDR1 SEHNR, CDR2 FQNEAQ (reference sequence). V lost 5 bases and J lost 8; bases outside the gene matches: 11. The CDR3 loop is CASSAEGGQTEKLFF. In DNA, the CDR3 is TGTGCCAGCAGCGCGGAGGGGGGACAGACGGAAAAACTGTTTTTT.

This rearrangement joins TRBV29-1 to TRBJ1-2, with TRBD1 identical over 7 bases. The CDR3 extends over 16 amino acids. Germline values: CDR1 SQVTM, CDR2 ANQGSEA. Trimming cost V 4 bases and J 0 bases; bases outside gene matches: 11. CDR3 protein: CSVVLSRDRANYGYTF. CDR3 in DNA: TGCAGCGTTGTCCTCTCCAGGGACAGAGCTAACTATGGCTACACCTTC.

The chain is built from TRBV7-2 and TRBJ1-2, with D unclear. The CDR3 contains 14 residues. V lost 6 bases to trimming and J lost 3 bases, with 14 bases between them. Germline loops: CDR1 SGHTA, CDR2 FQGNSA. CDR3 sequence: CASSPGRSDYGYTF. The CDR3 bases are TGTGCCAGCAGTCCGGGGAGGAGTGACTATGGCTACACCTTC.

This rearrangement joins TRBV5-5 to TRBJ1-6; D unclear. Deletions cut 4 bases from V and 0 bases from J, with 14 bases between. The CDR3 runs to 17 residues. Germline CDR1 and CDR2: SGHKS and YYEKEE (reference sequence). The CDR3 region has the DNA TGTGCCAGCAGCCCCCGTGTGGAGACCTCCTATAATTCACCCCTCCACTTT. It is translated as CASSPRVETSYNSPLHF.

The chain employs TRBV29-1 and TRBJ2-7; 10 bases align to TRBD1. V was clipped by 5 bases and J by 6 bases; unmatched bases: 7. Germline CDR1 SQVTM, CDR2 ANQGSEA. The CDR3 is 13 amino acids. The CDR3 here is CSVRGTGVSEQYF. Here the CDR3 DNA reads TGCAGCGTTCGAGGGACAGGGGTTAGCGAGCAGTACTTC.

The chain is built from TRBV19 and TRBJ1-1, with 10 bases identical to TRBD1. The germline CDR1 and CDR2 sequences are LNHDA and SQIVND (reference sequence). The CDR3 loop spans 14 amino acids. V dropped 4 bases and J dropped 3; count of bases not matched to a gene: 2. Here the CDR3 DNA reads TGTGCCAGTAGTAGACAGGGGGCCTACACTGAAGCTTTCTTT. Protein product: CASSRQGAYTEAFF.